This TCR beta chain was captured by sequencing in a study of blood T cell repertoires in COVID-19. From germline, CDR1 is SGDLS and CDR2 YYNGEE. The V segment lost 0 bases and the J segment 0 bases; nucleotides outside the gene matches: 8. This CDR3 has 18 amino acids. Clones were read by immunoSEQ multiplex PCR, and TCRdb kept only the in-frame ones, dropping some. This table holds 130,000 to 150,000 clones, approximately 80% found once. V gene TRBV9 combines with J gene TRBJ2-3, with 9 bases lining up with TRBD2. Input material: peripheral blood. This receptor was taken from a woman aged 80 or over with acute or convalescent COVID-19. In DNA form, the CDR3 reads TGTGCCAGCAGCGTAGGACTAGCGGTTACCACTAGCACAGATACGCAGTATTTT. Encoded protein: CASSVGLAVTTSTDTQYF.